The clone carrying this T cell receptor beta chain has at least ten counts. Its antigen remains unknown. An end of the junction does not agree with germline; a read error may underlie this. These data belong to a study of human T cells and chemical hapten exposure. Overall study findings and caveats: No shift was seen in TCRs above 1 in 1000 frequency with DPC sensitization.

Time point: patch test 2, 6 weeks after DPC sensitization. Treatment meaning: therapeutic diphenylcyclopropenone sensitization with weekly scalp DPC. Unfractionated whole blood yielded the extracted total RNA. TCRdb used MiXCR to reprocess the RACE reads, holding one entry per CDR3 protein. The table lists fewer than 95,000 distinct CDR3 sequences, roughly 9.6% of them singletons. The CDR3 contains 13 residues. Germline-derived CDR1 and CDR2 are SGHTS and YDEGEE. This specimen was whole blood, taken in connection with sensitization to the hapten diphenylcyclopropenone (DPC). This sequence originates from a man aged 35 to 55 with alopecia areata. Some clones in this sample may be carry-over from other donors' samples. V is TRBV5-8 and J is TRBJ1-5; D unresolved. The CDR3 DNA sequence: TGTGCCAGCACCTTGGCAGGCTCGGGGCCCCAGCATTTT. Translated: CASTLAGSGPQHF.